These 21 T cell receptor beta chains originate from one sample sequenced in a study of CD8 T cells in Susac syndrome. When the RNA was reverse transcribed, random hexamers were used with an input of 0.5 to 1 ug. TCRdb recomputed calls from the immunoSEQ multiplex PCR reads with MiXCR, one row per CDR3 protein. The data hold over 130,000 distinct CDR3 sequences, with approximately 95% observed a single time. Sample: CD4+ T cells from PBMCs. The receptor set was obtained from a human donor with Susac syndrome.

This rearrangement joins TRBV30 to TRBJ1-6; D not certain. The V end was cut by 2 bases, the J end by 10 bases, with 12 bases between. The CDR3 runs 13 residues. The germline V gene encodes CDR1 GTSNPN and CDR2 SVGIG (reference sequence). CDR3: CAWSSGVNSPLHF. The CDR3 DNA reads as TGTGCCTGGAGTTCCGGGGTAAACTCACCCCTCCACTTT.

The chain is built from TRBV7-3 and TRBJ2-5, with 8 bases aligning to TRBD1. Germline trimming cut 5 bases from V and 2 bases from J; bases unmatched to any gene: 4. Germline V gives CDR1 SGHTA, CDR2 FQGTGA. CDR3 size: 14 residues. The CDR3 sequence: CASSPGTGQETQYF. The CDR3 DNA sequence: TGTGCCAGCAGCCCGGGGACAGGACAAGAGACCCAGTACTTC.

The chain links TRBV12-5 to TRBJ2-6; D unclear. CDR3 size: 16 residues. Germline V CDR1 and CDR2: LGHNT, FRNRAP. The V gene lost 5 bases and the J gene lost 0 bases, with 11 bases spanning the gap. CDR3 sequence (DNA): TGTGCTAGTGGTGCCACCATTGACTCTGGGGCCAACGTCCTGACTTTC. Translation gives CASGATIDSGANVLTF. The variable domain in full, completed from reference TRBV12-5 and TRBJ2-6, reads DARVTQTPRHKVTEMGQEVTMRCQPILGHNTVFWYRQTMMQGLELLAYFRNRAPLDDSGMPKDRFSAEMPDATLATLKIQPSEPRDSAVYFCASGATIDSGANVLTFGAGSRLTVL.

The CDR3 sequence is CSVDGTGGYGYTF. Here the CDR3 DNA reads TGCAGCGTCGACGGGACAGGCGGCTATGGCTACACCTTC. The rearrangement joins TRBV29-1 to TRBJ1-2; 8 nucleotides match TRBD1. Germline V gene data show CDR1 as SQVTM and CDR2 as ANQGSEA. The CDR3 consists of 13 residues. J was trimmed by 4 bases and V by 6 bases; bases with no gene match: 7.

V usage is TRBV29-1 and J usage is TRBJ2-7; D perhaps matches TRBD2 (5 bases). The V end lost 4 bases, the J end lost 0 bases, and 10 bases lay between the germline ends. The V gene's germline CDR1 is SQVTM and CDR2 ANQGSEA. There are 13 residues in the CDR3. CDR3 loop: CSVVVRVSYEQYF. The CDR3 nucleotides read TGCAGCGTTGTAGTGAGGGTCTCCTACGAGCAGTACTTC.

The gene calls are TRBV3-1 and TRBJ2-1; 7 nucleotides agree with TRBD2. Germline V gene data show CDR1 as LGHDT and CDR2 as YNNKEL (reference sequence). V lost 4 bases to trimming and J lost 6 bases; unmatched junction nucleotides: 6. The CDR3 runs 14 residues. CDR3 amino acids: CASSRSGATNEQFF. The CDR3 DNA follows: TGTGCCAGCAGCCGGAGCGGGGCCACCAATGAGCAGTTCTTC.

The chain employs TRBV4-1 and TRBJ2-7; unclear D gene. Germline loops: CDR1 MGHRA, CDR2 YSYEKL. This CDR3 is built from 15 residues. Trimming shortened V by 4 bases and J by 2 bases, and 15 bases separated the two germline ends. CDR3 DNA: TGCGCCAGCAGCCCCGAATTTTACAGACCCTACGAGCAGTACTTC. Encoded protein: CASSPEFYRPYEQYF.

This clonotype appeared once. This chain links TRBV30 with TRBJ2-1, with D possibly TRBD2 on 5 matching bases. Trimming cost V 5 bases and J 5 bases, with 16 bases left between them. Germline CDR1 and CDR2: GTSNPN and SVGIG (reference sequence). The CDR3 extends over 14 amino acids. CDR3 amino acids: CAWEKSGKNNEQFF. CDR3 DNA: TGTGCCTGGGAAAAGAGCGGAAAGAACAATGAGCAGTTCTTC.

This clonotype was counted once. The V and J genes are TRBV11-3 and TRBJ1-1; 9 nucleotides agree with TRBD1. V lost 5 bases and J lost 3; bases outside the gene matches: 4. This CDR3 has 14 amino acids. From germline, CDR1 is SGHNT and CDR2 YENEEA. The CDR3 DNA sequence: TGTGCCAGCAGCGCCGGGACAGGGTACACTGAAGCTTTCTTT. It translates to CASSAGTGYTEAFF.

V gene TRBV5-1 combines with J gene TRBJ2-5, with 13 bases aligning to TRBD2. Germline CDR1 and CDR2: SGHRS and YFSETQ. Germline trimming cut 3 bases from V and 12 bases from J; bases unmatched to any gene: 5. The CDR3 covers 13 residues. The CDR3 reads CASSSPGLAGKYF. DNA for the CDR3: TGCGCCAGCAGCTCGCCGGGACTAGCGGGGAAGTACTTC.

This clonotype has only one observation. The chain is built from TRBV12-3 or TRBV12-4 and TRBJ1-2, with D perhaps matching TRBD1 (5 bases). The CDR3 is 14 amino acids. The V and J ends lost 2 bases and 4 bases respectively, with 11 bases between them. The DNA for the CDR3 is TGTGCCAGCAGTTTATGGGAGGGGTCCTATGGCTACACCTTC. Translated: CASSLWEGSYGYTF.

The chain has TRBV12-5 and TRBJ2-2; weak D call: TRBD1 (6 bases). V gave up 5 bases and J gave up 2 bases, with 9 bases separating them. Per the germline V gene, CDR1 is LGHNT and CDR2 is FRNRAP. The CDR3 runs to 14 residues. The CDR3, as DNA: TGTGCTAGTGGTGCCAGGGGAAACACCGGGGAGCTGTTTTTT. Protein sequence: CASGARGNTGELFF.

A few counts support this clonotype. The chain couples TRBV11-1 to TRBJ1-1; D unresolved. Trimming took 3 bases from V and 3 from J, leaving 17 bases between them. There are 16 residues in the CDR3. Germline V gene sequence: CDR1 SGHAT, CDR2 FQDESV (reference sequence). Written as DNA, the CDR3 is TGTGCCAGCAGCTTCTTGAGCTCAAGAGCTGACACTGAAGCTTTCTTT. Residues: CASSFLSSRADTEAFF. The entire variable domain, with the rest obtained from reference TRBV11-1 and TRBJ1-1, is as follows: EAEVAQSPRYKITEKSQAVAFWCDPISGHATLYWYRQILGQGPELLVQFQDESVVDDSQLPKDRFSAERLKGVDSTLKIQPAELGDSAMYLCASSFLSSRADTEAFFGQGTRLTVV.

This chain joins TRBV7-2 and TRBJ2-7; D possibly corresponds to TRBD1 (5 bases). In germline, CDR1 is SGHTA, CDR2 FQGNSA. Trimming took off 3 bases at V and 5 bases at J, with 8 bases between the two ends. This CDR3 has 12 residues. The CDR3 sequence is CASSFKGNEQYF. CDR3 DNA sequence: TGTGCCAGCAGCTTTAAGGGGAACGAGCAGTACTTC.

The CDR3 spells CASSSFGEQFF. The DNA of the CDR3 is TGTGCCAGTAGCTCTTTCGGTGAGCAGTTCTTC. This chain links TRBV19 with TRBJ2-1, with D unclear. This CDR3 spans 11 amino acids. Germline CDR1 and CDR2: LNHDA and SQIVND (reference sequence). The V and J ends lost 6 bases and 9 bases respectively, with 9 bases between them.

The chain has TRBV7-2 and TRBJ2-7; a weak D match, TRBD2 (6 bases). The CDR3 loop spans 14 amino acids. Trimming pared 3 bases from V and 3 bases from J, leaving 12 bases between. CDR1 SGHTA and CDR2 FQGNSA come from the germline V gene. The CDR3 nucleotides read TGTGCCAGCAGCTTTAGCCGGGACTTCTACGAGCAGTACTTC. Residues: CASSFSRDFYEQYF.

V is TRBV7-3 and J is TRBJ2-1, with 10 bases matching TRBD2. Unmatched junction bases numbered 10, after V lost 5 bases and J lost 6 bases. The CDR3 runs 16 residues. Germline V lookup: CDR1 SGHTA, CDR2 FQGTGA. The CDR3 region has the DNA TGTGCCAGCAGCGGACGGGGACTAGCGCCCCTCAATGAGCAGTTCTTC. Translation gives CASSGRGLAPLNEQFF.

This rearrangement joins TRBV9 to TRBJ1-2; D gene uncertain. In germline, CDR1 is SGDLS, CDR2 YYNGEE. The CDR3 is 14 residues long. Deletions cut 2 bases from V and 2 bases from J, with 10 bases between. CDR3 sequence reads: CASSVSTANYGYTF. DNA of the CDR3: TGTGCCAGCAGCGTCTCAACAGCCAACTATGGCTACACCTTC.

This clonotype has more than one count but fewer than ten. V gene TRBV19 combines with J gene TRBJ2-7; D is undetermined. Deletions cut 4 bases from V and 1 base from J, with 11 bases between. In germline, CDR1 is LNHDA, CDR2 SQIVND (reference sequence). This CDR3 contains 14 residues. CDR3 region: CASSKSSASYEQYF. DNA of the CDR3: TGTGCCAGTAGTAAGAGTTCAGCTTCCTACGAGCAGTACTTC.

The chain links TRBV7-9 to TRBJ2-1; tentatively, D is TRBD1 (8 bases). CDR1 SEHNR and CDR2 FQNEAQ come from the germline V gene (reference sequence). The CDR3 extends over 14 amino acids. Trimming left V 5 bases short and J 7 bases short, with 15 bases between. The DNA for the CDR3 is TGTGCCAGCAGCCCCCTACAGGGGGGGAATGAGCAGTTCTTC. Its protein is CASSPLQGGNEQFF.

The rearrangement joins TRBV27 to TRBJ2-5; the D gene is possibly TRBD1 (6 bases). This CDR3 is built from 14 residues. V shed 3 bases and J shed 5 bases, with 13 bases lying between them. The V gene's germline CDR1 is MNHEY and CDR2 SMNVEV (reference sequence). CDR3 in DNA: TGTGCCAGCAGTTTCAGGGGCGCCCGGGAGACCCAGTACTTC. Translated: CASSFRGARETQYF.